These 11 T cell receptor beta chains share one sample of origin, sequenced in a study of Ad26.COV2.S vaccination and SARS-CoV-2 variants. As to treatment: roughly 18 received Ad26.COV2.S at low or high dose, single or two shots; 5 received placebo; per-sample allocation not given. Each sample was drawn 63 days after the first injection (of vaccine or placebo). Libraries were prepared by immunoSEQ multiplex PCR; TCRdb keeps only in-frame clonotypes and omits some of them. There are roughly 270,000 clones in the sample; roughly 86% occur only once, and 2.5% to 3.5% lies in the top ten. Sequenced here: peripheral blood, sampled in a trial of Ad26.COV2.S vaccine versus placebo. These receptors were taken from a person between 18 and 65 years old who received the Ad26.COV2.S COVID-19 vaccine or a placebo.

CDR3 in amino acids: CASSYDATNYGYTF. CDR3 nucleotide sequence: TGCGCCAGCAGCTACGACGCAACTAACTATGGCTACACCTTC. The chain employs TRBV5-1 and TRBJ1-2; no firm D call. CDR1 and CDR2 from the germline V gene are SGHRS and YFSETQ. This CDR3 has 14 amino acids. The ends were cut back, 3 bases at V and 0 bases at J, with 9 bases in the middle.

The chain joins TRBV5-4 to TRBJ2-5; a possible D gene is TRBD1 (6 bases). V was cut by 2 bases and J by 5 bases, with 10 bases left in between. CDR1 is SGHNT, CDR2 YYREEE, per germline (reference sequence). The CDR3 is 13 residues long. The DNA of the CDR3 is TGTGCCAGCAGCTTTACAGGGAGCGAGACCCAGTACTTC. It codes for CASSFTGSETQYF.

In DNA form, the CDR3 reads TGCGCCAGCAGCTTGAGCCTCCTCCTACAAGAGACCCAGTACTTC. Protein sequence: CASSLSLLLQETQYF. This chain joins TRBV5-1 and TRBJ2-5; D is unclear. Deletions cut 1 base from V and 2 bases from J, with 12 bases between. This CDR3 has 15 residues. CDR1 and CDR2 from the germline V gene are SGHRS and YFSETQ.

V gene TRBV11-3 combines with J gene TRBJ2-7, with 11 bases aligning to TRBD1. With V trimmed by 5 bases and J by 5 bases, 5 bases remained unmatched. Per the germline V gene, CDR1 is SGHNT and CDR2 is YENEEA. This CDR3 has 14 amino acids. CDR3 coding DNA: TGTGCCAGCAGCCCCGGGACAGGGGGTGACGAGCAGTACTTC. It codes for CASSPGTGGDEQYF.

The V and J genes are TRBV30 and TRBJ2-2; D is ambiguous. The CDR3 loop spans 12 amino acids. V shed 0 bases and J shed 6 bases, with 5 bases lying between them. Germline V gives CDR1 GTSNPN, CDR2 SVGIG (reference sequence). This CDR3 is CAWSVISGELFF. CDR3 coding DNA: TGTGCCTGGAGTGTTATCTCCGGGGAGCTGTTTTTT.

The chain has TRBV11-3 and TRBJ2-1, with TRBD2 as a possible D gene (5 bases). CDR3 length: 21 amino acids. CDR1 is SGHNT, CDR2 YENEEA, per germline. V lost 4 bases and J 0 bases, leaving 28 bases between the germline ends. The CDR3 DNA follows: TGTGCCAGCAGCTCAGAGGGTTGGACTGGATCGGGAAGAAGCTCCTACAATGAGCAGTTCTTC. It encodes CASSSEGWTGSGRSSYNEQFF.

The genes are TRBV6-2 or TRBV6-3 and TRBJ1-1; D remains ambiguous. V was pared by 6 bases and J by 0 bases, with 8 bases between. The CDR3 is 13 amino acids. Germline V gene data show CDR1 as MNHEY and CDR2 as SVGEGT. CDR3 DNA sequence: TGTGCCAGCAGACCTCCTGTGAACACTGAAGCTTTCTTT. It encodes CASRPPVNTEAFF.

The rearrangement joins TRBV2 to TRBJ1-2, with D perhaps matching TRBD1 (5 bases). CDR1 is SNHLY, CDR2 FYNNEI, per germline. Trimming removed 8 bases from V and 7 bases from J, with 11 bases in between. This CDR3 contains 11 residues. CDR3 nucleotide sequence: TGTGCCAGCTCAATCAGGGTTGGCTACACCTTC. As protein: CASSIRVGYTF.

This clone was observed a handful of times. V usage is TRBV28 and J usage is TRBJ1-2; no definite D call. Germline V gives CDR1 MDHEN, CDR2 SYDVKM. The CDR3 contains 12 residues. V was trimmed by 2 bases and J by 4 bases, leaving 5 bases between them. CDR3 residues: CASSLHPYGYTF. The CDR3 DNA reads TGTGCCAGCAGTTTACATCCCTATGGCTACACCTTC.

The rearrangement links TRBV4-1 to TRBJ1-1; a possible D gene is TRBD1 (6 bases). Germline loops: CDR1 MGHRA, CDR2 YSYEKL. The germline V and J ends were trimmed by 3 bases and 3 bases, with 14 bases remaining between them. The CDR3 loop spans 15 amino acids. The CDR3 protein is CASSHFTGFDTEAFF. In DNA form, the CDR3 reads TGCGCCAGCAGCCATTTCACAGGGTTCGACACTGAAGCTTTCTTT.

The chain combines TRBV4-3 with TRBJ2-3; unclear D gene. V gave up 0 bases and J gave up 2 bases, with 6 bases separating them. The CDR3 has 14 residues. Germline CDR1 is LGHNA and CDR2 is YSLEER. This CDR3 is CASSQDWNTDTQYF. In DNA form, the CDR3 reads TGCGCCAGCAGCCAAGATTGGAACACAGATACGCAGTATTTT.